The present entry profiles one T cell receptor (beta chain) with its context. Its antigen remains unidentified. Treatment specified: roughly 19 received Ad26.COV2.S at low or high dose, single or two shots; five or six received placebo; per-sample allocation not given. Specimens were obtained on day 63 following the first vaccine or placebo injection. The sample came from a Boston adult aged 18-55 years. Expression of Wuhan-strain SARS-CoV-2 spike came from the Ad26 vector that formed the vaccine. TCRdb's copy holds only in-frame clones and misses some; the assay was immunoSEQ multiplex PCR. The sample lists hundreds of thousands of clones, 89% seen once, with just over 2.5% in the top ten. The entry originates in a study of Ad26.COV2.S vaccination and SARS-CoV-2 variants. Study context: The donor belonged to the COV1001 Ad26.COV2.S trial arm.

Findings of the study overall: Vaccine recipients had higher spike-specific TCR breadth than placebo recipients.

Between the trimmed V and J ends, which lost 4 bases and 2 bases, there was a span of 9 bases. CDR1 SGHTS and CDR2 YDEGEE come from the germline V gene. The CDR3 is 13 residues long. The sequencing here drew on peripheral blood, taken in a trial of Ad26.COV2.S vaccine versus placebo. The genes are TRBV5-8 and TRBJ1-2; no definite D call. This TCR derives from a person between 18 and 65 years old who received the Ad26.COV2.S COVID-19 vaccine or a placebo. The CDR3 reads CASSPTRNYGYTF. CDR3 sequence (DNA): TGTGCCAGCAGCCCGACCCGAAACTATGGCTACACCTTC.